The 16 T cell receptor beta chains below were found in one sample sequenced in a study of blood T cell repertoires in COVID-19 (dated by TCRdb to 2018 to 2020). The protocol used for the library was the immunoSEQ multiplex PCR assay. What TCRdb holds here is the immuneACCESS table cut down to in-frame rearrangements. Part of the clones is not present; checked against another copy, under half of the missing clones reflect an unresolved V gene, and the others are unexplained. The sample data list about 250,000 clones, and around 88% of these were observed just once. Roughly 6.3% of the sample is held by the ten biggest clonotypes. Sequences were obtained from peripheral blood. The origin of the receptors is a woman between 25 and 40 years old with COVID-19, enrolled during active disease.

The chain recombines TRBV6-5 with TRBJ2-7; D is perhaps TRBD2 (6 bases). The germline CDR1 and CDR2 sequences are MNHEY and SVGAGI. The CDR3 spans 14 residues. V dropped 0 bases and J dropped 2 bases, with 8 bases sitting between them. The chain's CDR3 is CASSYSGGPYEQYV. The CDR3 nucleotides read TGTGCCAGCAGTTACTCGGGGGGACCCTACGAGCAGTACGTC.

This chain links TRBV5-1 with TRBJ2-2; TRBD2 is a possible D gene (7 bases). Between the trimmed V and J ends, which lost 4 bases and 4 bases, there was a span of 20 bases. Germline CDR1 is SGHRS and CDR2 is YFSETQ. CDR3 size: 17 residues. CDR3 DNA sequence: TGCGCCAGCAGCCCCCGGGGAGGGGGGAGTAGCACCGGGGAGCTGTTTTTT. It yields the protein CASSPRGGGSSTGELFF.

This chain uses TRBV6-2 or TRBV6-3 with TRBJ2-1; no firm D call. Per the germline V gene, CDR1 is MNHEY and CDR2 is SVGEGT. Trimming took 5 bases from V and 2 from J, leaving 7 bases between them. CDR3 length: 13 residues. CDR3: CASSQSTYNEQFF. In DNA, the CDR3 is TGTGCCAGCAGTCAAAGCACCTACAATGAGCAGTTCTTC.

The rearrangement joins TRBV2 to TRBJ1-6, with D tentatively TRBD1 (5 bases). The CDR3 sequence is 14 residues long. Trimming took 6 bases from V and 5 from J, leaving 11 bases between them. Germline lookup yields CDR1 SNHLY and CDR2 FYNNEI. The CDR3 sequence: CASRETANNSPLHF. CDR3 nucleotides: TGTGCCAGCAGGGAGACAGCGAATAATTCACCCCTCCACTTT.

The chain couples TRBV18 to TRBJ1-6; D possibly corresponds to TRBD1 (5 bases). CDR3 size: 14 residues. Trimming pared 3 bases from V and 8 bases from J, leaving 11 bases between. Germline V gene sequence: CDR1 KGHSH, CDR2 LQKENI. The CDR3 DNA reads TGTGCCAGCTCACCGCAGGAAGGGGATTCACCCCTCCACTTT. The encoded protein is CASSPQEGDSPLHF.

The V gene is TRBV9, the J gene TRBJ2-1, with D perhaps TRBD1 (6 bases). Trimming removed 3 bases from V and 10 bases from J, with 23 bases in between. CDR1 SGDLS and CDR2 YYNGEE come from the germline V gene. This CDR3 is 16 amino acids long. The CDR3 region is CASSALTGTTSGEQFF. CDR3 sequence (DNA): TGTGCCAGCAGCGCACTAACAGGGACCACATCGGGGGAGCAGTTCTTC.

This chain joins TRBV11-2 and TRBJ2-3; TRBD2 agrees at 12 bases. V was pared by 5 bases and J by 2 bases, with 8 bases of the junction left unmatched. The CDR3 is 17 amino acids. CDR1 is SGHAT and CDR2 is FQNNGV in the germline V gene. CDR3 nucleotides: TGTGCCAGCAGCCCCCGACTAGCGGGAGTGTACACAGATACGCAGTATTTT. It codes for CASSPRLAGVYTDTQYF.

V is TRBV2 and J is TRBJ2-5; 9 nucleotides match TRBD2. Germline V gives CDR1 SNHLY, CDR2 FYNNEI. The junction had 3 bases not matched to a gene; V was cut back by 8 bases and J by 5 bases. This CDR3 contains 12 residues. CDR3 coding DNA: TGTGCCAGCGCGGGAGGGGCGGAGACCCAGTACTTC. Translated: CASAGGAETQYF.

The chain is built from TRBV6-5 and TRBJ2-6; a weak D match, TRBD1 (5 bases). Germline V gives CDR1 MNHEY, CDR2 SVGAGI. The CDR3 spans 15 residues. Trimming stripped 8 bases from V and 4 bases from J, with 15 bases between. The CDR3 here is CASVNRGAGANVLTF. DNA of the CDR3: TGTGCCAGCGTAAATAGGGGTGCAGGGGCCAACGTCCTGACTTTC.

The chain has TRBV19 and TRBJ1-5; tentative D call: TRBD1 (5 bases). The CDR3 covers 14 residues. The germline V and J ends were trimmed by 3 bases and 2 bases, with 8 bases remaining between them. The germline gives CDR1 LNHDA, CDR2 SQIVND (reference sequence). The CDR3: CASSMQQGNQPQHF. The CDR3 DNA sequence: TGTGCCAGTAGTATGCAACAGGGCAATCAGCCCCAGCATTTT. Looking up the rest from reference TRBV19 and TRBJ1-5 gives the full variable domain: DGGITQSPKYLFRKEGQNVTLSCEQNLNHDAMYWYRQDPGQGLRLIYYSQIVNDFQKGDIAEGYSVSREKKESFPLTVTSAQKNPTAFYLCASSMQQGNQPQHFGDGTRLSIL.

Here the CDR3 DNA reads TGCGCCAGCAGTGACGGTAAGGAGCAGTACTTC. It encodes CASSDGKEQYF. The V call is TRBV10-1, the J call TRBJ2-7; D not resolved. Germline values: CDR1 WNHNN, CDR2 SYGVQD (reference sequence). V dropped 3 bases and J dropped 7 bases, with 7 bases sitting between them. The CDR3 loop spans 11 amino acids.

This chain connects TRBV3-1 (or the pseudogene TRBV3-2) to TRBJ2-3, with a possible D match to TRBD2 (6 bases). V lost 3 bases, J lost 0 bases, and 7 bases lay in between. The CDR3 is 14 amino acids. Germline assignment: CDR1 LGHDT and CDR2 YNNKEL (reference sequence). The chain's CDR3 is CASSHSGSTDTQYF. Written as DNA, the CDR3 is TGTGCCAGCAGCCATAGCGGCAGCACAGATACGCAGTATTTT.

V gene TRBV12-2 combines with J gene TRBJ2-7; the DNA was not used to check the table's D call, TRBD1. TRBV12-2 is designated a pseudogene. This CDR3 has 18 residues. DNA for the CDR3: TGTGCAAGTCGCTTAGGCGAGCGGACAGGGGGCTATAGCTACGAGCAGTACGTC. It codes for CASRLGERTGGYSYEQYV.

V and J are TRBV11-2 and TRBJ2-1, with 12 bases lining up with TRBD2. The junction had 13 bases not matched to a gene; V was cut back by 5 bases and J by 2 bases. The length of the CDR3 is 19 residues. In germline, CDR1 is SGHAT, CDR2 FQNNGV. For the CDR3, the DNA is TGTGCCAGCAGCCTCCGACCCTTTACTAGCGGGGGGACCTACAATGAGCAGTTCTTC. It yields the protein CASSLRPFTSGGTYNEQFF.

The chain joins TRBV19 to TRBJ1-3; 7 positions agree with TRBD1. Germline CDR1 is LNHDA and CDR2 is SQIVND (reference sequence). After removal of 9 bases from V and 4 bases from J, the junction contained 9 bases not matched to a gene. This CDR3 contains 14 residues. The CDR3 spells CASRKPGQGNTIYF. CDR3 in DNA: TGTGCCAGCAGAAAACCGGGACAGGGAAACACCATATATTTT.

The genes are TRBV3-1 (or the pseudogene TRBV3-2) and TRBJ2-3; D not resolved. CDR3 length equals 13 residues. Per germline, CDR1 LGHDT and CDR2 YNNKEL (reference sequence). V was pared by 4 bases and J by 4 bases, with 9 bases between. For the CDR3, the DNA is TGTGCCAGCAGCCCCCCTAGAGCAGATACGCAGTATTTT. This gives the protein CASSPPRADTQYF.